What follows are 25 T cell receptor beta chains derived from one specimen sequenced in a study of T cells in tuberculosis. The assay was immunoSEQ multiplex PCR, and TCRdb's table has in-frame clones only and misses some. Of roughly 32,000 clones in the sample, roughly 93% were seen once. Time point given: new active TB diagnosis, blood taken before or within 7 days of starting treatment. The sample consisted of PBMCs, taken at tuberculosis diagnosis. The origin of the receptors is an adult with tuberculosis.

This rearrangement joins TRBV30 to TRBJ2-1; 10 nucleotides match TRBD2. Trimming at V came to 1 base and at J to 3 bases, leaving 9 bases not matched to a gene. The CDR3 is made up of 17 amino acids. The germline V gene has CDR1 GTSNPN and CDR2 SVGIG (reference sequence). The DNA of the CDR3 is TGTGCCTGGAGTGGGGCGCTAGCGGGAGATGTCTACAATGAGCAGTTCTTC. This sequence encodes CAWSGALAGDVYNEQFF.

J is TRBJ2-7 and V is TRBV28; tentatively, D is TRBD2 (5 bases). The CDR3 spans 13 residues. Germline loops: CDR1 MDHEN, CDR2 SYDVKM. Trimming removed 1 base from V and 3 bases from J, with 7 bases in between. The CDR3 sequence: CASSLFRGYEQYF. Here the CDR3 DNA reads TGTGCCAGCAGTTTATTTCGGGGCTACGAGCAGTACTTC.

The chain couples TRBV29-1 to TRBJ1-1; perhaps TRBD1 as D (6 bases). From germline, CDR1 is SQVTM and CDR2 ANQGSEA. Trimming removed 3 bases from V and 5 bases from J, with 16 bases in between. This CDR3 is built from 14 residues. The chain's CDR3 is CSVERGGGSTEAFF. The CDR3, as DNA: TGCAGCGTTGAGAGGGGGGGAGGGAGTACTGAAGCTTTCTTT.

V usage is TRBV9 and J usage is TRBJ2-3; D is ambiguous. Trimming took 3 bases from V and 0 from J, leaving 5 bases between them. CDR1 is SGDLS and CDR2 is YYNGEE in the germline V gene. The CDR3 has 13 amino acids. The DNA of the CDR3 is TGTGCCAGCAGCGGCCTAAGCACAGATACGCAGTATTTT. It is translated as CASSGLSTDTQYF.

The V call is TRBV27, the J call TRBJ2-1; a possible D gene is TRBD2 (6 bases). Germline CDR1 reads MNHEY; CDR2 reads SMNVEV (reference sequence). There are 15 residues in the CDR3. Deletions cut 0 bases from V and 1 base from J, with 7 bases between. CDR3 residues: CASSLSGTSYNEQFF. CDR3 sequence (DNA): TGTGCCAGCAGTTTATCCGGGACTTCCTACAATGAGCAGTTCTTC.

The CDR3 spells CASSAGGLAEKLFF. The CDR3, as DNA: TGTGCCAGCAGCGCTGGCGGGTTGGCTGAAAAACTGTTTTTT. The rearrangement joins TRBV5-6 to TRBJ1-4; the D is unclear. V was cut by 4 bases and J by 7 bases, with 14 bases left in between. CDR3 length: 14 amino acids. Germline loops: CDR1 SGHDT, CDR2 YYEEEE.

This clone was seen a single time. The gene calls are TRBV5-5 and TRBJ2-7; possibly TRBD2 for D (5 bases). The CDR3 has 17 amino acids. Germline values: CDR1 SGHKS, CDR2 YYEKEE (reference sequence). With 0 bases removed from V and 2 bases from J, the gap between germline ends came to 18 bases. The CDR3 sequence: CASSLVGLEDGTYEQYF. For the CDR3, the DNA is TGTGCCAGCAGCTTGGTGGGGTTGGAGGACGGGACCTACGAGCAGTACTTC.

The genes are TRBV11-3 and TRBJ2-7; 7 nucleotides align to TRBD1. After removal of 4 bases from V and 3 bases from J, the junction contained 6 bases not matched to a gene. Germline loops: CDR1 SGHNT, CDR2 YENEEA. The CDR3 has 14 residues. The CDR3 loop reads CASSCRDSRYEQYF. CDR3 coding DNA: TGTGCCAGCAGCTGCCGGGACAGCCGCTACGAGCAGTACTTC.

The chain joins TRBV11-3 to TRBJ1-1; D is unclear. CDR3 length: 13 amino acids. Trimming shortened V by 5 bases and J by 3 bases, and 10 bases separated the two germline ends. Germline CDR1 reads SGHNT; CDR2 reads YENEEA. CDR3 DNA sequence: TGTGCCAGCAGCCTTAATCGGGACACTGAAGCTTTCTTT. Protein sequence: CASSLNRDTEAFF.

This chain uses TRBV4-1 with TRBJ2-7; D is possibly TRBD2 (5 bases). The CDR3 contains 14 residues. V lost 1 base, J lost 4 bases, and 11 bases lay in between. CDR1 and CDR2 (germline): MGHRA, YSYEKL. The CDR3 bases are TGCGCCAGCAGCCAAGGGACGTCGGGGTACGAGCAGTACTTC. It translates to CASSQGTSGYEQYF.

V gene TRBV13 combines with J gene TRBJ2-7; 10 bases match TRBD2. CDR3 length: 18 residues. The junction had 15 bases not matched to a gene; V was cut back by 5 bases and J by 2 bases. Germline-derived CDR1 and CDR2 are PRHDT and FYEKMQ (reference sequence). The CDR3 reads CASSPRGAGGPRTYEQYF. The CDR3 coding sequence is TGTGCCAGCAGCCCCCGAGGAGCGGGGGGGCCTAGGACCTACGAGCAGTACTTC.

V gene TRBV27 combines with J gene TRBJ1-1; 9 positions agree with TRBD1. Germline CDR1 and CDR2: MNHEY and SMNVEV (reference sequence). The CDR3 has 15 amino acids. V lost 7 bases, J lost 5 bases, and 11 bases stayed unmatched. CDR3 in amino acids: CASIPATGGRTEAFF. The DNA of the CDR3 is TGTGCCAGCATTCCGGCAACAGGGGGCAGGACTGAAGCTTTCTTT.

This clone was counted a single time. This chain joins TRBV9 and TRBJ1-2; 8 nucleotides agree with TRBD1. The CDR3 is 17 residues long. The V gene end was trimmed by 5 bases and the J gene end by 4 bases; junction bases not matched to a gene: 16. From germline, CDR1 is SGDLS and CDR2 YYNGEE. The CDR3 DNA follows: TGTGCCAGCAGTTCAGGACAGGGCCGGGGTTCAGGCTATGGCTACACCTTC. Its translation is CASSSGQGRGSGYGYTF.

The J gene is TRBJ2-1, the V gene TRBV7-9; 11 nucleotides match TRBD2. The trim removed 1 base at V and 10 bases at J, leaving 3 bases unmatched. Germline V gene sequence: CDR1 SEHNR, CDR2 FQNEAQ (reference sequence). This CDR3 contains 14 residues. The CDR3 region has the DNA TGTGCCAGCAGCTTAGGGGGACTAGCGGCCGAGCAGTTCTTC. It specifies CASSLGGLAAEQFF.

The chain employs TRBV9 and TRBJ2-7, with D possibly TRBD1 on 5 matching bases. CDR1 is SGDLS and CDR2 is YYNGEE in the germline V gene. CDR3 length: 15 amino acids. V lost 0 bases, J lost 3 bases, and 13 bases lay in between. Here the CDR3 DNA reads TGTGCCAGCAGCGTAGGTCTAGGGCAGGGCTACGAGCAGTACTTC. Protein product: CASSVGLGQGYEQYF.

CDR3 residues: CASSVGTGGFEQYF. The CDR3 DNA reads as TGCGCCAGCAGCGTCGGGACAGGGGGGTTCGAGCAGTACTTC. V and J are TRBV5-1 and TRBJ2-7, with 11 bases matching TRBD1. The length of the CDR3 is 14 residues. V was clipped by 4 bases and J by 6 bases; unmatched bases: 6. CDR1 is SGHRS, CDR2 YFSETQ, per germline.

The rearrangement uses TRBV30 and TRBJ2-2; 10 nucleotides align to TRBD2. The CDR3 is made up of 15 amino acids. Germline V CDR1 and CDR2: GTSNPN, SVGIG (reference sequence). Unmatched junction bases numbered 10, after V lost 6 bases and J lost 6 bases. For the CDR3, the DNA is TGTGCCTGTAACCCTAGCGGGAGTACGGCCGGGGAGCTGTTTTTT. Its translation: CACNPSGSTAGELFF. Drawing the rest from reference TRBV30 and TRBJ2-2, the complete variable domain is SQTIHQWPATLVQPVGSPLSLECTVEGTSNPNLYWYRQAAGRGLQLLFYSVGIGQISSEVPQNLSASRPQDRQFILSSKKLLLSDSGFYLCACNPSGSTAGELFFGEGSRLTVL.

The rearrangement links TRBV28 to TRBJ1-3; TRBD1 might be the D (5 bases). The CDR3 length is 16 residues. Looked up from germline, CDR1 is MDHEN and CDR2 is SYDVKM. Trimming pared 7 bases from V and 1 base from J, leaving 17 bases between. The DNA for the CDR3 is TGTGCCAGCAACTCCGTTCAGGGAGGGTCTGGAAACACCATATATTTT. The encoded protein is CASNSVQGGSGNTIYF.

The V and J genes are TRBV10-1 and TRBJ1-1; no firm D call. Germline V CDR1 and CDR2: WNHNN, SYGVQD (reference sequence). The CDR3 is 13 residues long. The ends were cut back, 3 bases at V and 14 bases at J, with 19 bases in the middle. The CDR3: CASSDKGSSVLFF. In DNA form, the CDR3 reads TGCGCCAGCAGTGACAAAGGGAGCTCGGTATTGTTCTTT.

A single count supports this clone. The chain carries TRBV7-8 and TRBJ2-3, with TRBD1 matching 8 bases. The germline V gene encodes CDR1 SGHVS and CDR2 FQNEAQ. CDR3 size: 16 residues. Trimming removed 3 bases from V and 0 bases from J; junction bases left unmatched: 5. CDR3 protein: CASSFDRGLSTDTQYF. The CDR3 nucleotides read TGTGCCAGCAGCTTCGACAGGGGCTTGAGCACAGATACGCAGTATTTT. Complete variable domain (other parts from reference TRBV7-8 and TRBJ2-3): GAGVSQSPRYKVAKRGQDVALRCDPISGHVSLFWYQQALGQGPEFLTYFQNEAQLDKSGLPSDRFFAERPEGSVSTLKIQRTQQEDSAVYLCASSFDRGLSTDTQYFGPGTRLTVL.

The chain employs TRBV21-1 and TRBJ2-7; the table assigns TRBD2, which was not confirmed against the DNA. TRBV21-1 is noted as a pseudogene. CDR3 length: 11 amino acids. The CDR3 DNA reads as TGTGCCAGCAGCAAAGGCGAGAAGGAGGGCTTC. Amino acid sequence: CASSKGEKEGF.

The chain uses TRBV5-1 and TRBJ1-1; D may be TRBD1 (5 bases). Trimming shortened V by 4 bases and J by 3 bases, and 7 bases separated the two germline ends. The CDR3 is 12 amino acids. Germline CDR1 SGHRS, CDR2 YFSETQ. The CDR3 spells CASSGHDTEAFF. The CDR3 DNA is TGCGCCAGCAGCGGACACGACACTGAAGCTTTCTTT.

The rearrangement links TRBV4-1 to TRBJ1-4; D remains ambiguous. The CDR3 is 15 residues long. The germline V gene has CDR1 MGHRA and CDR2 YSYEKL. With 1 base removed from V and 4 bases from J, the gap between germline ends came to 10 bases. CDR3: CASSQVTGFNEKLFF. CDR3 bases: TGCGCCAGCAGCCAAGTTACGGGTTTTAATGAAAAACTGTTTTTT.

The chain recombines TRBV6-5 with TRBJ1-1; D gene ambiguous. The ends were cut back, 6 bases at V and 0 bases at J, with 5 bases in the middle. This CDR3 spans 12 amino acids. In germline, CDR1 is MNHEY, CDR2 SVGAGI. The CDR3 coding sequence is TGTGCCAGCAGGTCATTGAACACTGAAGCTTTCTTT. This codes for CASRSLNTEAFF.

This sequence joins TRBV4-1 and TRBJ2-7, with TRBD1 identical over 7 bases. The V gene end was trimmed by 1 base and the J gene end by 0 bases; junction bases not matched to a gene: 6. This CDR3 has 16 amino acids. Germline assignment: CDR1 MGHRA and CDR2 YSYEKL. The CDR3 loop reads CASSQGGTASSYEQYF. The CDR3 nucleotides are TGCGCCAGCAGCCAAGGTGGGACAGCCAGCTCCTACGAGCAGTACTTC.